The present T cell receptor beta chain was sequenced within a study of CD8 T cells in Susac syndrome. Study-wide points: Individuals included in the TCR sequencing and HLA analysis were acknowledged by the study to be relatively few in number.

In contrast to the negatively isolated CD8+ and CD4+ T cells, TEMRA cells were FACS-enriched. For this clonotype: As yet, its antigen is unknown.

Random hexamers primed reverse transcription of about 0.5 to 1 ug RNA. The amplification used immunoSEQ multiplex PCR on TCR beta CDR3; it spanned 54 Vbeta and 13 Jbeta. TCRdb reprocessed the immunoSEQ multiplex PCR reads via MiXCR and lists one record per CDR3 protein. This repertoire shows some 220,000 distinct CDR3 sequences, roughly 96% found once; its top ten account for 0.075% to 0.095%. Germline CDR1 and CDR2: LGHDT and YNNKEL (reference sequence). The CDR3 runs 15 residues. V lost 1 base and J lost 0, with 10 bases in between. This TCR came from a human donor with multiple sclerosis. This sequence joins TRBV3-1 and TRBJ2-7; D uncertain. Sequenced sample: CD4+ T cells from PBMCs. CDR3 DNA sequence: TGTGCCAGCAGCCAAGTTCCTCAGAGCTCCTACGAGCAGTACTTC. Amino acid sequence: CASSQVPQSSYEQYF.